Shown below are 22 T cell receptor beta chains from a single sample sequenced in a study of T-cell memory formation after mild COVID-19. Via MiXCR, TCRdb re-called the 5' RACE reads, giving one row per CDR3 protein. The repertoire holds around 200,000 distinct CDR3 sequences, with roughly a tenth as singletons. The sequenced sample was PBMCs or a T cell subset sorted from them (not recorded which). The receptors come from a man younger than 35 who had mild COVID-19 (a few samples of this study predate the infection). Cell type and time point are not known.

The chain couples TRBV5-6 to TRBJ2-7, with D hard to call. Germline assignment: CDR1 SGHDT and CDR2 YYEEEE. V was clipped by 1 base and J by 6 bases, with 14 bases between them. The CDR3 has 14 residues. The chain's CDR3 is CASSLRGPGSEQYV. CDR3 DNA sequence: TGTGCCAGCAGCTTGCGAGGTCCGGGCTCCGAGCAGTACGTC.

This clonotype was seen only a few times. This chain links TRBV29-1 with TRBJ2-2; 9 bases are shared with TRBD2. V trimming: 4 bases; J trimming: 3 bases; junction bases outside the gene matches: 6. The CDR3 extends over 15 amino acids. In germline, CDR1 is SQVTM, CDR2 ANQGSEA. CDR3: CSVGERGDDTGELFF. The CDR3 region has the DNA TGCAGCGTTGGCGAGCGGGGGGACGACACCGGGGAGCTGTTTTTT.

This clonotype was found many times. The J gene is TRBJ2-5, the V gene TRBV5-1; TRBD2 matches at 11 bases. The CDR3 consists of 17 residues. V shed 5 bases and J 2 bases; nucleotides not matched to a gene: 11. The germline V gene has CDR1 SGHRS and CDR2 YFSETQ. CDR3 in DNA: TGCGCCAGCAGTCCCGGGTCGGGACTAGCGGCTCAAGAGACCCAGTACTTC. It yields the protein CASSPGSGLAAQETQYF.

The sample holds a few counts of this clonotype. The chain uses TRBV18 and TRBJ2-5; D remains ambiguous. The CDR3 consists of 13 residues. Trimming shortened V by 2 bases and J by 4 bases, and 8 bases separated the two germline ends. Germline CDR1 reads KGHSH; CDR2 reads LQKENI. DNA of the CDR3: TGTGCCAGCTCACCAGCGCAGCTAGAGACCCAGTACTTC. As protein: CASSPAQLETQYF.

The chain employs TRBV24-1 and TRBJ2-2; D unresolved. The CDR3 runs 14 residues. Trimming pared 7 bases from V and 0 bases from J, leaving 8 bases between. The germline V gene has CDR1 KGHDR and CDR2 SFDVKD. DNA for the CDR3: TGTGCCACCAGCGACGGCGCGAACACCGGGGAGCTGTTTTTT. Amino acids: CATSDGANTGELFF.

The chain uses TRBV2 and TRBJ1-1, with a possible D match to TRBD1 (5 bases). V dropped 6 bases and J dropped 0 bases, with 11 bases sitting between them. The CDR3 runs to 14 residues. Germline V gene sequence: CDR1 SNHLY, CDR2 FYNNEI. In DNA, the CDR3 is TGTGCCAGCAGCACCAGGGCCGTGAACACTGAAGCTTTCTTT. It specifies CASSTRAVNTEAFF.

This clonotype has more than one count but fewer than ten. J is TRBJ1-3 and V is TRBV7-2; D is undetermined. Trimming removed 6 bases at V and 0 bases at J, with 15 bases between. The CDR3 is 16 amino acids. The germline gives CDR1 SGHTA, CDR2 FQGNSA. Here the CDR3 reads CASSRSWVSSGNTIYF. DNA for the CDR3: TGTGCCAGCAGTCGTAGCTGGGTTAGCTCTGGAAACACCATATATTTT. Combining the CDR3 with reference TRBV7-2 and TRBJ1-3 gives the whole variable domain GAGVSQSPSNKVTEKGKDVELRCDPISGHTALYWYRQSLGQGLEFLIYFQGNSAPDKSGLPSDRFSAERTGGSVSTLTIQRTQQEDSAVYLCASSRSWVSSGNTIYFGEGSWLTVV.

The chain has TRBV12-3 or TRBV12-4 and TRBJ2-7, with D possibly TRBD1 on 5 matching bases. V lost 4 bases to trimming and J lost 0 bases, with 10 bases between them. The CDR3 runs 14 residues. The CDR3: CASSSTGYSYEQYF. The CDR3 DNA is TGTGCCAGCAGTTCCACAGGATACTCCTACGAGCAGTACTTC.

The CDR3 sequence is CASSRTAALNQPQHF. The DNA for the CDR3 is TGTGCCAGCAGCCGGACAGCAGCATTAAATCAGCCCCAGCATTTT. This chain connects TRBV7-2 to TRBJ1-5; D is possibly TRBD1 (6 bases). CDR1 SGHTA and CDR2 FQGNSA come from the germline V gene. This CDR3 has 15 amino acids. Trimming took 5 bases from V and 4 from J, leaving 15 bases between them.

The chain recombines TRBV5-1 with TRBJ2-1; D could derive from TRBD1 or TRBD2 (5 bases each). Germline lookup yields CDR1 SGHRS and CDR2 YFSETQ. With 1 base removed from V and 10 bases from J, the gap between germline ends came to 21 bases. The CDR3 spans 16 residues. The CDR3 is CASSLSPGGAVKEQFF. The CDR3 coding sequence is TGCGCCAGCAGCTTGAGCCCTGGGGGAGCAGTAAAGGAGCAGTTCTTC.

There are a few counts of this clonotype. The chain uses TRBV18 and TRBJ2-3; D is uncertain. Germline V gives CDR1 KGHSH, CDR2 LQKENI. The V and J ends lost 5 bases and 4 bases respectively, with 7 bases between them. The CDR3 totals 12 residues. CDR3 DNA sequence: TGTGCCAGCTCAGGCTTAGCAGATACGCAGTATTTT. Translated, it gives CASSGLADTQYF.

This chain connects TRBV5-1 to TRBJ1-1; 7 bases match TRBD1. V was pared by 2 bases and J by 8 bases, with 3 bases of the junction left unmatched. The CDR3 contains 12 residues. In germline, CDR1 is SGHRS, CDR2 YFSETQ. The CDR3 loop is CASSLQGQEAFF. DNA of the CDR3: TGCGCCAGCAGCTTACAGGGACAGGAAGCTTTCTTT.

The chain recombines TRBV4-1 with TRBJ2-3; 9 bases fit TRBD2. The germline gives CDR1 MGHRA, CDR2 YSYEKL. The CDR3 runs to 18 residues. Trimming took 1 base from V and 3 from J; bases not matched to a gene: 11. CDR3 region: CASSQGRLAGIATDTQYF. DNA of the CDR3: TGCGCCAGCAGCCAAGGTCGCCTAGCGGGGATTGCAACAGATACGCAGTATTTT.

This clonotype has a count of ten or more. The V and J genes are TRBV12-3 or TRBV12-4 and TRBJ2-5; D tentatively reads TRBD1 or TRBD2 (5 bases each). V was shortened by 7 bases and J by 0 bases, with 12 bases between the two germline ends. The CDR3 length is 14 residues. CDR3 loop: CASNRGGYQETQYF. The CDR3 DNA reads as TGTGCCAGCAACCGTGGGGGATACCAAGAGACCCAGTACTTC.

V usage is TRBV11-2 and J usage is TRBJ2-1; perhaps D is TRBD1 or TRBD2 (5 bases each). V was pared by 2 bases and J by 7 bases, with 18 bases between. CDR1 and CDR2 from the germline V gene are SGHAT and FQNNGV. This CDR3 contains 16 residues. The CDR3 nucleotides read TGTGCCAGCAGCTTAAGCGTGGGGGTTACGAGGAATGAGCAGTTCTTC. Translation gives CASSLSVGVTRNEQFF. The full variable domain, rest sourced from reference TRBV11-2 and TRBJ2-1, is EAGVAQSPRYKIIEKRQSVAFWCNPISGHATLYWYQQILGQGPKLLIQFQNNGVVDDSQLPKDRFSAERLKGVDSTLKIQPAKLEDSAVYLCASSLSVGVTRNEQFFGPGTRLTVL.

The CDR3 region is CSVLIGYQPQHF. As DNA, the CDR3 is TGCAGCGTTCTTATAGGCTATCAGCCCCAGCATTTT. The chain uses TRBV29-1 and TRBJ1-5; D remains unclear. The CDR3 is 12 amino acids. Trimming removed 5 bases at V and 5 bases at J, with 10 bases between. Germline loops: CDR1 SQVTM, CDR2 ANQGSEA.

The chain carries TRBV20-1 and TRBJ1-1, with 7 bases fitting TRBD1. The CDR3 consists of 13 residues. Germline V gene lookup returns CDR1 DFQATT and CDR2 SNEGSKA (reference sequence). Trimming cost V 6 bases and J 3 bases; bases outside gene matches: 7. CDR3 sequence reads: CSARSDRDTEAFF. The CDR3 DNA reads as TGCAGTGCCCGCAGTGACAGGGACACTGAAGCTTTCTTT.

The gene calls are TRBV10-3 and TRBJ2-3, with 9 bases matching TRBD1. J lost 4 bases, V lost 1 base, and 9 bases had no gene match. The CDR3 is made up of 17 amino acids. CDR1 and CDR2 (germline): ENHRY, SYGVKD. This CDR3 reads CAISEWAGQGYADTQYF. Here the CDR3 DNA reads TGTGCCATCAGTGAGTGGGCGGGACAGGGTTACGCAGATACGCAGTATTTT.

This clonotype showed up just a few times. The chain has TRBV30 and TRBJ2-2; D might be TRBD1 or TRBD2, each matching 5 bases. The CDR3 spans 14 residues. V was pared by 2 bases and J by 2 bases, with 9 bases between. CDR1 is GTSNPN, CDR2 SVGIG, per germline (reference sequence). The DNA of the CDR3 is TGTGCCTGGAGTTTGGGGGTAAACACCGGGGAGCTGTTTTTT. Protein product: CAWSLGVNTGELFF.

This clonotype has just a few counts. The CDR3: CASSLEGPRPTEAFF. In nucleotides, the CDR3 is TGTGCCAGCAGCTTAGAGGGACCCCGCCCCACTGAAGCTTTCTTT. V and J are TRBV7-2 and TRBJ1-1, with D tentatively TRBD1 (5 bases). CDR3 length: 15 amino acids. The V gene lost 1 base and the J gene lost 4 bases, with 13 bases spanning the gap. Germline CDR1 is SGHTA and CDR2 is FQGNSA. Drawing the rest from reference TRBV7-2 and TRBJ1-1, the complete variable domain is GAGVSQSPSNKVTEKGKDVELRCDPISGHTALYWYRQSLGQGLEFLIYFQGNSAPDKSGLPSDRFSAERTGGSVSTLTIQRTQQEDSAVYLCASSLEGPRPTEAFFGQGTRLTVV.

In this sample, this clonotype turned up many times. This sequence joins TRBV7-3 and TRBJ2-1, with 14 bases identical to TRBD2. This CDR3 has 15 amino acids. CDR1 is SGHTA, CDR2 FQGTGA, per germline. V dropped 6 bases and J dropped 11; count of bases not matched to a gene: 9. The CDR3 is CASSLIGTSGGQQFF. CDR3 coding DNA: TGTGCCAGCAGTTTGATCGGGACTAGCGGGGGCCAGCAGTTCTTC.

This chain links TRBV19 with TRBJ2-3; D could derive from TRBD1 or TRBD2 (5 bases each). This CDR3 is built from 13 residues. CDR1 LNHDA and CDR2 SQIVND come from the germline V gene (reference sequence). The V and J ends lost 9 bases and 6 bases respectively, with 16 bases between them. CDR3 DNA sequence: TGTGCCAGCCAGTGGGGGTCGGGGGATACGCAGTATTTT. Translation: CASQWGSGDTQYF.